The 29 T cell receptor beta chains in this list originate from one sample, sequenced in a study of cytomegalovirus exposure and HLA in healthy donors. 13 Jbeta primers and 60 Vbeta primers were used for the PCR. TCRdb's copy holds only in-frame clones and misses some; the assay was immunoSEQ multiplex PCR. The sample lists about 140,000 clones, around three quarters occurring once. Input material: PBMCs. The receptors were gathered from a man aged 18 to 29 in good health and CMV-seronegative.

This sequence joins TRBV5-8 and TRBJ1-5; no reliable D call. The CDR3 has 14 amino acids. The ends were cut back, 6 bases at V and 5 bases at J, with 15 bases in the middle. CDR1 and CDR2 from the germline V gene are SGHTS and YDEGEE. The CDR3 DNA reads TGTGCCAGCACCACGAGGGATTTTTATCAGCCCCAGCATTTT. Encoded protein: CASTTRDFYQPQHF.

V usage is TRBV5-1 and J usage is TRBJ2-3; D might be TRBD1 (7 bases). The V and J ends lost 6 bases and 3 bases respectively, with 23 bases between them. The CDR3 consists of 17 residues. The V gene's germline CDR1 is SGHRS and CDR2 YFSETQ. The CDR3, as DNA: TGCGCCAGCAAACCCACTCTAGGGGGCGCGGGGACAGATACGCAGTATTTT. Translated: CASKPTLGGAGTDTQYF.

This clone was seen only a few times. The chain combines TRBV5-6 with TRBJ1-1; tentative D call: TRBD1 (6 bases). Germline V gene lookup returns CDR1 SGHDT and CDR2 YYEEEE. Trimming cost V 1 base and J 7 bases, with 14 bases left between them. The CDR3 is 14 residues long. CDR3 in DNA: TGTGCCAGCAGCTTGACCGGGACACCAAATGAAGCTTTCTTT. Its protein is CASSLTGTPNEAFF.

J is TRBJ1-2 and V is TRBV11-2, with TRBD1 identical over 9 bases. The CDR3 length is 15 residues. J was trimmed by 5 bases and V by 6 bases; bases with no gene match: 10. Germline V gene lookup returns CDR1 SGHAT and CDR2 FQNNGV. This CDR3 reads CASRPLQGAKYGYTF. The CDR3 DNA follows: TGTGCCAGCAGACCATTACAGGGGGCAAAATATGGCTACACCTTC.

V is TRBV7-2 and J is TRBJ2-2; 8 nucleotides align to TRBD1. The V gene's germline CDR1 is SGHTA and CDR2 FQGNSA. This CDR3 comprises 16 residues. Germline trimming cut 5 bases from V and 2 bases from J; bases unmatched to any gene: 7. This chain's CDR3 is CASSPWGQVNTGELFF. The CDR3 DNA reads TGTGCCAGCAGCCCTTGGGGACAGGTTAACACCGGGGAGCTGTTTTTT.

This clone occurred a few times. V is TRBV11-2 and J is TRBJ1-2, with TRBD1 matching over 7 bases. CDR1 SGHAT and CDR2 FQNNGV come from the germline V gene. CDR3 length equals 14 residues. V lost 3 bases, J lost 8 bases, and 9 bases stayed unmatched. The CDR3 is CASSFSGGNWGYTF. The CDR3 nucleotides are TGTGCCAGCAGCTTTTCAGGGGGGAACTGGGGCTACACCTTC. The full variable domain, in which reference TRBV11-2 and TRBJ1-2 provide the parts outside the CDR3, is EAGVAQSPRYKIIEKRQSVAFWCNPISGHATLYWYQQILGQGPKLLIQFQNNGVVDDSQLPKDRFSAERLKGVDSTLKIQPAKLEDSAVYLCASSFSGGNWGYTFGSGTRLTVV.

The chain carries TRBV7-9 and TRBJ1-1; no reliable D call. The CDR3 loop spans 11 amino acids. Germline CDR1 SEHNR, CDR2 FQNEAQ (reference sequence). The V end lost 7 bases, the J end lost 7 bases, and 10 bases lay between the germline ends. CDR3 nucleotide sequence: TGTGCCAGCACGGACGGGGTTGAAGCTTTCTTT. It is translated as CASTDGVEAFF.

This chain joins TRBV9 and TRBJ2-1; possibly TRBD2 for D (7 bases). The CDR3 length is 17 residues. From germline, CDR1 is SGDLS and CDR2 YYNGEE. V shed 5 bases and J shed 1 base, with 19 bases lying between them. This chain's CDR3 is CASSEGGQRGSYNEQFF. For the CDR3, the DNA is TGTGCCAGCAGTGAGGGGGGCCAGCGGGGATCCTACAATGAGCAGTTCTTC.

About this clone: The junction departs from germline at one end; a sequencing error may be responsible. The V gene is TRBV27, the J gene TRBJ1-2; TRBD1 matches at 8 bases. The CDR3 has 14 residues. CDR1 MNHEY and CDR2 SMNVEV come from the germline V gene (reference sequence). The CDR3 here is CASSSGTGPSILAF. The CDR3 DNA follows: TGTGCCAGCAGTTCAGGGACAGGCCCATCCATCTTGGCCTTC.

V and J are TRBV7-2 and TRBJ1-1; D not resolved. There are 15 residues in the CDR3. Between the trimmed V and J ends, which lost 3 bases and 10 bases, there was a span of 21 bases. The V gene's germline CDR1 is SGHTA and CDR2 FQGNSA. The CDR3 is CASSFTETHQMGAFF. The CDR3 nucleotides are TGTGCCAGCAGCTTCACCGAGACACACCAGATGGGAGCTTTCTTT.

This rearrangement joins TRBV4-2 to TRBJ1-2, with 7 bases identical to TRBD1. This CDR3 is 16 amino acids long. The junction had 11 bases not matched to a gene; V was cut back by 3 bases and J by 4 bases. Germline CDR1 is LGHNA and CDR2 is YNFKEQ. The CDR3 sequence: CASSHTEPGTVYGYTF. As DNA, the CDR3 is TGTGCCAGCAGCCACACAGAGCCCGGGACAGTCTATGGCTACACCTTC.

This chain uses TRBV25-1 with TRBJ2-3, with D possibly being TRBD2 (6 bases). The CDR3 length is 14 residues. Germline lookup yields CDR1 MGHDK and CDR2 SYGVNS. V shed 10 bases and J shed 0 bases, with 14 bases lying between them. CDR3 loop: CATSRDSSTDTQYF. As DNA, the CDR3 is TGTGCCACCAGCCGGGACTCGAGCACAGATACGCAGTATTTT.

The genes are TRBV5-1 and TRBJ1-2; D might be TRBD1 (6 bases). The germline V gene has CDR1 SGHRS and CDR2 YFSETQ. The CDR3 covers 15 residues. V lost 4 bases and J 4 bases, leaving 17 bases between the germline ends. The CDR3 DNA is TGCGCCAGCAGCCCGGGTGGGGGGGCGAGCTATGGCTACACCTTC. It yields the protein CASSPGGGASYGYTF. Based on the CDR3 plus reference TRBV5-1 and TRBJ1-2, the full variable domain is KAGVTQTPRYLIKTRGQQVTLSCSPISGHRSVSWYQQTPGQGLQFLFEYFSETQRNKGNFPGRFSGRQFSNSRSEMNVSTLELGDSALYLCASSPGGGASYGYTFGSGTRLTVV.

The chain links TRBV18 to TRBJ1-2; D ambiguous. V lost 3 bases and J 8 bases, leaving 10 bases between the germline ends. Per germline, CDR1 KGHSH and CDR2 LQKENI. The CDR3 sequence is 12 residues long. This CDR3 is CASSPLYEGYTF. In DNA, the CDR3 is TGTGCCAGCTCACCCCTATACGAGGGCTACACCTTC.

The chain couples TRBV6-5 to TRBJ1-2; 7 bases agree with TRBD1. Germline V gives CDR1 MNHEY, CDR2 SVGAGI. V shed 6 bases, J shed 8 bases, and the junction held 9 bases outside the gene matches. CDR3 length equals 13 residues. The CDR3 DNA follows: TGTGCCAGCAGCCATGCGACAGGGATCGGCTACACCTTC. This encodes CASSHATGIGYTF.

The J gene is TRBJ2-5, the V gene TRBV21-1; the table's D gene call, TRBD2, was not cross checked with the DNA. TRBV21-1 is deemed a pseudogene. The CDR3 loop spans 19 amino acids. CDR3 sequence: CASSWGLDFDGGRSLWGYF. CDR3 nucleotides: TGTGCCAGCAGCTGGGGCCTTGATTTTGACGGGGGAAGATCACTTTGGGGGTACTTC.

The chain carries TRBV5-1 and TRBJ1-2; 11 positions match TRBD1. The V gene end was trimmed by 4 bases and the J gene end by 4 bases; junction bases not matched to a gene: 6. This CDR3 is built from 15 residues. CDR1 and CDR2 from the germline V gene are SGHRS and YFSETQ. CDR3 amino acids: CASSEWTGGSYGYTF. For the CDR3, the DNA is TGCGCCAGCAGCGAGTGGACAGGGGGCTCCTATGGCTACACCTTC.

This chain joins TRBV7-9 and TRBJ2-1; no firm D call. Between the trimmed V and J ends, which lost 2 bases and 7 bases, there was a span of 12 bases. The CDR3 has 14 amino acids. Looked up from germline, CDR1 is SEHNR and CDR2 is FQNEAQ (reference sequence). CDR3: CASSLNYGLNEQFF. CDR3 bases: TGTGCCAGCAGCTTAAATTATGGGCTAAATGAGCAGTTCTTC.

This clone has just a few counts. This sequence joins TRBV5-1 and TRBJ1-1; D not certain. The CDR3 runs to 14 residues. Germline V gene data show CDR1 as SGHRS and CDR2 as YFSETQ. The V and J ends lost 1 base and 4 bases respectively, with 11 bases between them. The CDR3 sequence is CASSLSGIGTEAFF. Written as DNA, the CDR3 is TGCGCCAGCAGCTTGTCGGGGATTGGCACTGAAGCTTTCTTT.

The chain is built from TRBV6-5 and TRBJ2-3; 9 bases align to TRBD1. V shed 7 bases and J 6 bases; nucleotides not matched to a gene: 11. The V gene's germline CDR1 is MNHEY and CDR2 SVGAGI. This CDR3 has 15 residues. The CDR3 loop is CASTLQGAARDTQYF. In nucleotides, the CDR3 is TGTGCCAGCACCTTACAGGGGGCCGCTCGTGATACGCAGTATTTT.

Only a few counts were recorded for this clone. The rearrangement joins TRBV15 to TRBJ1-5, with 8 positions matching TRBD1. This CDR3 comprises 18 residues. V shed 0 bases, J shed 4 bases, and the junction held 11 bases outside the gene matches. CDR1 LNHNV and CDR2 YYDKDF come from the germline V gene (reference sequence). CDR3 nucleotide sequence: TGTGCCACCAGCAGAGATCCCCCGATGAACAGGGGGAATCAGCCCCAGCATTTT. Protein: CATSRDPPMNRGNQPQHF.

The chain recombines TRBV5-1 with TRBJ1-1; maybe TRBD1 (6 bases). This CDR3 contains 16 residues. The germline V and J ends were trimmed by 0 bases and 0 bases, with 12 bases remaining between them. The germline V gene has CDR1 SGHRS and CDR2 YFSETQ. This CDR3 reads CASSLGRGQLNTEAFF. CDR3 sequence (DNA): TGCGCCAGCAGCTTGGGGCGTGGACAGCTGAACACTGAAGCTTTCTTT.

J is TRBJ2-5 and V is TRBV14; the D is unclear. The V and J ends lost 0 bases and 5 bases respectively, with 10 bases between them. Germline values: CDR1 SGHDN, CDR2 FVKESK. The CDR3 loop spans 14 amino acids. The CDR3: CASSQDYQSETQYF. The CDR3 DNA reads TGTGCCAGCAGCCAAGATTACCAGTCGGAGACCCAGTACTTC.

The chain links TRBV2 to TRBJ2-7; 9 positions match TRBD1. The CDR3 runs 14 residues. The V gene's germline CDR1 is SNHLY and CDR2 FYNNEI. V was clipped by 6 bases and J by 4 bases; unmatched bases: 7. The CDR3 bases are TGTGCCAGCAGCCTCCGGACAGGGGTGTACGAGCAGTACTTC. Residues: CASSLRTGVYEQYF.

V usage is TRBV7-3 and J usage is TRBJ2-1, with D perhaps TRBD2 (6 bases). V lost 5 bases and J lost 4, with 15 bases in between. Looked up from germline, CDR1 is SGHTA and CDR2 is FQGTGA. CDR3 length: 15 residues. The CDR3 nucleotides are TGTGCCAGCAGCCTCCGGGACTCAATATACAATGAGCAGTTCTTC. This encodes CASSLRDSIYNEQFF.

This rearrangement joins TRBV27 to TRBJ2-5, with TRBD1 matching over 9 bases. The germline V gene has CDR1 MNHEY and CDR2 SMNVEV (reference sequence). The V segment lost 9 bases and the J segment 5 bases; nucleotides outside the gene matches: 16. This CDR3 spans 16 amino acids. The CDR3 nucleotides read TGTGCCAGTTCCTACCGGACAGGGGCCCCCCGGGAGACCCAGTACTTC. Its translation is CASSYRTGAPRETQYF.

The chain couples TRBV4-1 to TRBJ2-3, with D possibly matching TRBD1 (6 bases). The CDR3 covers 17 residues. Looked up from germline, CDR1 is MGHRA and CDR2 is YSYEKL. Trimming left V 6 bases short and J 4 bases short, with 23 bases between. In nucleotides, the CDR3 is TGCGCCAGCAGTCCTTACCATGCGACAGGCGGCGCAGATACGCAGTATTTT. Its translation: CASSPYHATGGADTQYF.

This sequence joins TRBV9 and TRBJ2-1, with 11 bases fitting TRBD2. V was pared by 4 bases and J by 7 bases, with 7 bases of the junction left unmatched. Per germline, CDR1 SGDLS and CDR2 YYNGEE. This CDR3 spans 15 amino acids. This CDR3 is CASSPGTSGTNEQFF. CDR3 bases: TGTGCCAGCAGCCCCGGGACTAGCGGTACGAATGAGCAGTTCTTC.

This clone was counted at least ten times. The chain combines TRBV4-3 with TRBJ1-5, with 7 nucleotides matching TRBD1. V was clipped by 0 bases and J by 6 bases; unmatched bases: 5. CDR1 and CDR2 (germline): LGHNA, YSLEER. This CDR3 has 15 amino acids. CDR3 in amino acids: CASSQETGSVQPQHF. In DNA form, the CDR3 reads TGCGCCAGCAGCCAAGAGACAGGGTCTGTTCAGCCCCAGCATTTT.